The 5 T cell receptor beta chains reported below all come from one sample, sequenced in a study of shared clonotypes between healthy human individuals. Produced via immunoSEQ multiplex PCR; TCRdb's table is partial and in-frame only. The table shows 850,000 to 1,200,000 clones, with 65% to 80% occurring only once. The sample consisted of memory CD4+ T cells sorted from blood. Subset denoted: CD45RA-negative fraction. Receptors originate from a man younger than 35 in good health.

The chain carries TRBV27 and TRBJ2-7, with TRBD1 matching over 10 bases. The CDR3 spans 14 residues. Trimming removed 6 bases from V and 7 bases from J; junction bases left unmatched: 9. Per the germline V gene, CDR1 is MNHEY and CDR2 is SMNVEV (reference sequence). CDR3 protein: CASSFLGTGEEQYF. The CDR3 DNA is TGTGCCAGCAGCTTTCTCGGGACAGGGGAAGAGCAGTACTTC.

This clone has only one observation. The V call is TRBV7-9, the J call TRBJ2-7, with D possibly matching TRBD2 (5 bases). CDR1 and CDR2 from the germline V gene are SEHNR and FQNEAQ (reference sequence). The CDR3 is 13 residues long. V gave up 5 bases and J gave up 7 bases, with 15 bases separating them. CDR3 DNA: TGTGCCAGCAGCCACGGGGTTAAGGAGGAGCAGTACTTC. It is translated as CASSHGVKEEQYF.

In this sample, this clone turned up a few times. The chain is built from TRBV5-6 and TRBJ1-5, with 9 bases fitting TRBD1. The CDR3 runs to 16 residues. J was trimmed by 2 bases and V by 4 bases; bases with no gene match: 7. Germline V CDR1 and CDR2: SGHDT, YYEEEE. The CDR3 coding sequence is TGTGCCAGCAGCGCGGACAGGGGCGTAGGCAATCAGCCCCAGCATTTT. This encodes CASSADRGVGNQPQHF.

CDR3 region: CASTPYERNTEAFF. The CDR3 nucleotides are TGTGCCAGCACCCCCTACGAACGGAACACTGAAGCTTTCTTT. The genes are TRBV7-9 and TRBJ1-1; D call uncertain. The CDR3 is 14 amino acids. CDR1 SEHNR and CDR2 FQNEAQ come from the germline V gene (reference sequence). The V end was cut by 7 bases, the J end by 1 base, with 13 bases between.

This rearrangement joins TRBV5-1 to TRBJ1-1; D uncertain. Looked up from germline, CDR1 is SGHRS and CDR2 is YFSETQ. Trimming removed 4 bases from V and 6 bases from J, with 16 bases in between. The CDR3 loop spans 14 amino acids. CDR3 bases: TGCGCCAGCAGCCCTGATTCAGGAGGCGCTGAAGCTTTCTTT. This translates into CASSPDSGGAEAFF.